These 21 T cell receptor beta chains were sequenced from one sample in a study of blood T cells in healthy people across ages. Then a second PCR, running about 7 to 11 cycles, was carried out with a sample-barcoded 5' primer and a J-beta primer mix. TCRdb reprocessed the 5' RACE reads with MiXCR, giving one entry per CDR3 protein. The repertoire consists of about 1.8 million distinct CDR3 sequences, with about 50% occurring once and the leading ten covering less than 2.5%. Sequencing was performed on blood. The receptors were sampled from a woman aged 40 to 50 in good health.

The CDR3 reads CASSPLVTNEKLFF. CDR3 in DNA: TGTGCCAGCAGTCCCCTGGTAACTAATGAAAAACTGTTTTTT. The J gene is TRBJ1-4, the V gene TRBV12-3 or TRBV12-4, with no clear D. V lost 5 bases, J lost 1 base, and 8 bases lay in between. This CDR3 comprises 14 residues.

V is TRBV20-1 and J is TRBJ2-5; D may be TRBD1 (5 bases). V lost 2 bases and J lost 4, with 11 bases in between. Germline assignment: CDR1 DFQATT and CDR2 SNEGSKA (reference sequence). This CDR3 spans 13 amino acids. The CDR3 DNA is TGCAGTGCTAGACCCAGGGTTTTAGAGACCCAGTACTTC. Protein: CSARPRVLETQYF.

The chain recombines TRBV28 with TRBJ1-5; 7 nucleotides line up with TRBD1. The CDR3 covers 15 residues. J was trimmed by 6 bases and V by 6 bases; bases with no gene match: 11. Germline V gene lookup returns CDR1 MDHEN and CDR2 SYDVKM. The CDR3 protein is CASSYGTVAGQPQHF. In DNA form, the CDR3 reads TGTGCCAGCAGCTACGGGACAGTAGCTGGTCAGCCCCAGCATTTT.

The V and J genes are TRBV6-5 and TRBJ2-1; possibly TRBD1 or TRBD2 for D (5 bases each). Germline CDR1 and CDR2: MNHEY and SVGAGI. V was trimmed by 4 bases and J by 5 bases, leaving 12 bases between them. The CDR3 runs 14 residues. The CDR3 DNA is TGTGCCAGCAGTTTCACCGGGACCAACAATGAGCAGTTCTTC. This translates into CASSFTGTNNEQFF.

This chain connects TRBV20-1 to TRBJ2-5; D might be TRBD2 (6 bases). This CDR3 contains 16 residues. Trimming stripped 6 bases from V and 4 bases from J, with 24 bases between. Germline V CDR1 and CDR2: DFQATT, SNEGSKA (reference sequence). CDR3 region: CSATEGSGRVGETQYF. Here the CDR3 DNA reads TGCAGTGCAACCGAGGGTAGCGGCAGGGTAGGAGAGACCCAGTACTTC.

The chain has TRBV5-1 and TRBJ1-1; unclear D gene. V was clipped by 4 bases and J by 3 bases, with 16 bases between them. This CDR3 has 15 amino acids. The germline V gene has CDR1 SGHRS and CDR2 YFSETQ. As DNA, the CDR3 is TGCGCCAGCAGCCCGCTTGCGGAGGAGTACACTGAAGCTTTCTTT. Translated, it gives CASSPLAEEYTEAFF.

V is TRBV20-1 and J is TRBJ2-3; D is ambiguous. V lost 0 bases and J lost 2, with 12 bases in between. Germline V lookup: CDR1 DFQATT, CDR2 SNEGSKA (reference sequence). The CDR3 runs to 15 residues. The CDR3 nucleotides read TGCAGTGCTAGAGATGCCACAGCCCCCACAGATACGCAGTATTTT. Translating gives CSARDATAPTDTQYF.

The chain carries TRBV28 and TRBJ2-1, with TRBD1 matching 10 bases. Losses at the gene ends were 7 bases for V and 1 base for J; bases not matched to a gene: 7. Germline V gene data show CDR1 as MDHEN and CDR2 as SYDVKM. This CDR3 is 16 amino acids long. The DNA of the CDR3 is TGTGCCAGCATGTCCCGGACAGGGGGTTCCTACAATGAGCAGTTCTTC. Its translation: CASMSRTGGSYNEQFF.

This clonotype came up a few times. The V call is TRBV20-1, the J call TRBJ2-7; tentatively, D is TRBD2 (6 bases). The CDR3 extends over 17 amino acids. Germline V gene sequence: CDR1 DFQATT, CDR2 SNEGSKA (reference sequence). V lost 0 bases, J lost 2 bases, and 20 bases lay in between. CDR3 amino acids: CSARDGGTMTLTYEQYF. CDR3 DNA: TGCAGTGCTAGAGATGGGGGGACCATGACATTAACCTACGAGCAGTACTTC.

This chain joins TRBV3-1 and TRBJ2-4; D remains ambiguous. The J call may not be correct, given that the DNA end is closer to TRBJ2-7. Germline-derived CDR1 and CDR2 are LGHDT and YNNKEL (reference sequence). The CDR3 has 14 amino acids. The CDR3 here is CASSHARMHYEQYF. Written as DNA, the CDR3 is TGTGCCAGCAGCCACGCACGGATGCACTACGAGCAGTACTTC.

This chain uses TRBV20-1 with TRBJ2-3; D remains unclear. Germline V gene lookup returns CDR1 DFQATT and CDR2 SNEGSKA (reference sequence). Trimming removed 4 bases from V and 0 bases from J, with 14 bases in between. CDR3 length: 15 residues. The CDR3 nucleotides read TGCAGTGCTAACCTCTTGCAAGTTAGCACAGATACGCAGTATTTT. Translation gives CSANLLQVSTDTQYF.

This clonotype has just a few counts. This chain joins TRBV20-1 and TRBJ2-4; 10 positions agree with TRBD1. Trimming removed 4 bases from V and 1 base from J; junction bases left unmatched: 4. In germline, CDR1 is DFQATT, CDR2 SNEGSKA (reference sequence). This CDR3 contains 15 residues. In DNA, the CDR3 is TGCAGTGCTAAAGGACAGGGGGGGGCCAAAAACATTCAGTACTTC. Amino acid sequence: CSAKGQGGAKNIQYF.

V usage is TRBV27 and J usage is TRBJ2-5, with 11 bases aligning to TRBD1. Trimming took 8 bases from V and 4 from J; bases not matched to a gene: 9. The CDR3 totals 15 residues. Germline V gives CDR1 MNHEY, CDR2 SMNVEV (reference sequence). As DNA, the CDR3 is TGTGCCAGCCAAGAGGGGACAGGGGGTGTAGAGACCCAGTACTTC. It codes for CASQEGTGGVETQYF.

The sample holds a few counts of this clonotype. This sequence joins TRBV29-1 and TRBJ2-1, with 9 nucleotides matching TRBD2. The CDR3 loop spans 14 amino acids. Germline loops: CDR1 SQVTM, CDR2 ANQGSEA. The ends lost 7 bases at V and 2 bases at J; junction bases unmatched: 6. This CDR3 is CSAKRGAAYNEQFF. CDR3 sequence (DNA): TGCAGCGCCAAGCGGGGGGCGGCCTACAATGAGCAGTTCTTC.

The rearrangement links TRBV6-1 to TRBJ2-6, with a possible D match to TRBD1 (5 bases). V lost 4 bases to trimming and J lost 4 bases, with 17 bases between them. The CDR3 length is 17 residues. Germline V gene sequence: CDR1 MNHNS, CDR2 SASEGT. CDR3 coding DNA: TGTGCCAGCAGTGCTTATCCCAAACAGGCAGGGGCCAACGTCCTGACTTTC. It specifies CASSAYPKQAGANVLTF.

The chain carries TRBV20-1 and TRBJ2-3; D not resolved. In germline, CDR1 is DFQATT, CDR2 SNEGSKA (reference sequence). The CDR3 is 13 residues long. V was trimmed by 0 bases and J by 8 bases, leaving 12 bases between them. The CDR3 nucleotides are TGCAGTGCTAGAGATCTAACAGTTTGTACGCAGTATTTT. Residues: CSARDLTVCTQYF.

This clonotype was detected only a few times. The chain joins TRBV7-9 to TRBJ2-4, with 10 bases that match TRBD1. V shed 4 bases and J 6 bases; nucleotides not matched to a gene: 15. The CDR3 contains 18 residues. Per germline, CDR1 SEHNR and CDR2 FQNEAQ (reference sequence). The CDR3 bases are TGTGCCAGCAGCTCCCTAGGAGTAGGGACAGGGGCTGGAAACATTCAGTACTTC. It specifies CASSSLGVGTGAGNIQYF.

This clonotype was picked up a small number of times. This chain uses TRBV28 with TRBJ1-2; 7 bases agree with TRBD1. Unmatched junction bases numbered 18, after V lost 7 bases and J lost 4 bases. The CDR3 has 17 residues. Per germline, CDR1 MDHEN and CDR2 SYDVKM. This chain's CDR3 is CASTQTLLTGAGYGYTF. CDR3 DNA sequence: TGTGCCAGCACCCAAACCCTCCTAACAGGGGCGGGCTATGGCTACACCTTC.

This clonotype has a handful of counts. The chain combines TRBV4-3 with TRBJ2-7; possible D gene TRBD2, 5 bases. This CDR3 has 15 amino acids. Trimming left V 0 bases short and J 3 bases short, with 12 bases between. Germline loops: CDR1 LGHNA, CDR2 YSLEER. CDR3 protein: CASSQDTGMGYEQYF. CDR3 in DNA: TGCGCCAGCAGCCAAGATACGGGAATGGGCTACGAGCAGTACTTC.

This clonotype was detected only a few times. The chain uses TRBV5-1 and TRBJ1-4, with 7 nucleotides matching TRBD1. The CDR3 runs 16 residues. Germline CDR1 and CDR2: SGHRS and YFSETQ. J gave up 8 bases and V 2 bases, and 12 bases lay outside the gene matches. Here the CDR3 DNA reads TGCGCCAGCAGCTTTGACAGGGACAATTTTCGCGAAAAACTGTTTTTT. Residues: CASSFDRDNFREKLFF.

This clonotype appeared a few times. This rearrangement joins TRBV7-2 to TRBJ2-7; D uncertain. Between the trimmed V and J ends, which lost 5 bases and 3 bases, there was a span of 11 bases. The CDR3 consists of 13 residues. CDR1 and CDR2 from the germline V gene are SGHTA and FQGNSA. Here the CDR3 reads CASSVIPNYEQYF. In nucleotides, the CDR3 is TGTGCCAGCAGCGTGATCCCGAACTACGAGCAGTACTTC.